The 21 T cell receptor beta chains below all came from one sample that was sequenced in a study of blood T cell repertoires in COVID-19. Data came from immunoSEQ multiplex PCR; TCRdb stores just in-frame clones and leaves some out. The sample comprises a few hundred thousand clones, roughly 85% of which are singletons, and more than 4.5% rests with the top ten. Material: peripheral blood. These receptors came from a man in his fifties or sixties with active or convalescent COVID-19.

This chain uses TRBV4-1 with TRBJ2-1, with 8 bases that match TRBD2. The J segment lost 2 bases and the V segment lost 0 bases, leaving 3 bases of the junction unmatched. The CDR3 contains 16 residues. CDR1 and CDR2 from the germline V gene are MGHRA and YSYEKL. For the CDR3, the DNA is TGCGCCAGCAGCCAAGAACTAGCGGAGACCTACAATGAGCAGTTCTTC. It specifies CASSQELAETYNEQFF.

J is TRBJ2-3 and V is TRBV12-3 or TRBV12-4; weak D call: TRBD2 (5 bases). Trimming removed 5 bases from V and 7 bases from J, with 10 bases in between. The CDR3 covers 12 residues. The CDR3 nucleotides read TGTGCCAGCAGTCTAGGACTTTATACGCAGTATTTT. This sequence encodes CASSLGLYTQYF.

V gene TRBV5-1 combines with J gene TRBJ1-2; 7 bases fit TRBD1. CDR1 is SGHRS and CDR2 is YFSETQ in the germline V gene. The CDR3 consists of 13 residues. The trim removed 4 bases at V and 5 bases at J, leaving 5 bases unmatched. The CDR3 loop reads CASSNPTGYGYTF. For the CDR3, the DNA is TGCGCCAGCAGCAACCCGACAGGGTATGGCTACACCTTC.

CDR3 residues: CASSLGRRGSMNTEAFF. DNA for the CDR3: TGTGCCAGCAGCTTAGGTAGGCGGGGCAGCATGAACACTGAAGCTTTCTTT. V gene TRBV7-2 combines with J gene TRBJ1-1, with D perhaps TRBD1 (5 bases). With 1 base removed from V and 0 bases from J, the gap between germline ends came to 15 bases. Germline lookup yields CDR1 SGHTA and CDR2 FQGNSA. CDR3 length: 17 residues.

The DNA of the CDR3 is TGTGCCAGCAGTTACGGGTTGGGACAGGGGTATTCACCCCTCCACTTT. Translated: CASSYGLGQGYSPLHF. V usage is TRBV6-5 and J usage is TRBJ1-6, with 10 bases that match TRBD1. V dropped 2 bases and J dropped 8; count of bases not matched to a gene: 6. Germline CDR1 reads MNHEY; CDR2 reads SVGAGI. This CDR3 is 16 amino acids long.

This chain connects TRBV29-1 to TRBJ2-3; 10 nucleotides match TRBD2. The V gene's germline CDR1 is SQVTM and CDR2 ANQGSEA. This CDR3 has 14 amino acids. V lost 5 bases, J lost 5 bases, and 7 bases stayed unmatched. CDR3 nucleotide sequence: TGCAGCGTTCCCAGCGGGAGGGCCGGAGATACGCAGTATTTT. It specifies CSVPSGRAGDTQYF.

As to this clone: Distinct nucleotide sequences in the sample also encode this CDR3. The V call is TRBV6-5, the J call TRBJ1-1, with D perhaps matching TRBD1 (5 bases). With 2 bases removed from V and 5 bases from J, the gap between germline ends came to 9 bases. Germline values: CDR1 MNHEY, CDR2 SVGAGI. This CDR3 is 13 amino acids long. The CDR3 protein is CASSYLGGTEAFF. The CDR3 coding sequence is TGTGCCAGCAGTTACCTGGGGGGAACTGAAGCTTTCTTT.

The CDR3 bases are TGCGCCAGCAGCTTGGGCAGTCTGACTACCTACGAGCAGTACTTC. It translates to CASSLGSLTTYEQYF. The chain joins TRBV5-1 to TRBJ2-7; TRBD2 is a possible D gene (5 bases). Germline V lookup: CDR1 SGHRS, CDR2 YFSETQ. This CDR3 is 15 amino acids long. V was clipped by 0 bases and J by 2 bases, with 12 bases between them.

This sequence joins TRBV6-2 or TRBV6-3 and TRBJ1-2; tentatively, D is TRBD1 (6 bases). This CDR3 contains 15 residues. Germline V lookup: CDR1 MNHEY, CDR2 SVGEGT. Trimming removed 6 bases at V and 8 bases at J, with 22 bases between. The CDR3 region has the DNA TGTGCCAGCAGCCTAAAGCAGGGGACGCTTTGGGGCTACACCTTC. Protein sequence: CASSLKQGTLWGYTF.

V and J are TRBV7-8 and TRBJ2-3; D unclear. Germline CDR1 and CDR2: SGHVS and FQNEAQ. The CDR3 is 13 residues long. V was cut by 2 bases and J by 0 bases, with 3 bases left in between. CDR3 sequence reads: CASSLISTDTQYF. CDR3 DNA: TGTGCCAGCAGCTTAATAAGCACAGATACGCAGTATTTT.

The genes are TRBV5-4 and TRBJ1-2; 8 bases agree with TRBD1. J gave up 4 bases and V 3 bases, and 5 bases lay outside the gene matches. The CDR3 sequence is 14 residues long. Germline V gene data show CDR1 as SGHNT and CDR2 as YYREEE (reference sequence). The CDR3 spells CASSSWDRRYGYTF. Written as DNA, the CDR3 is TGTGCCAGCAGCTCTTGGGACAGGCGCTATGGCTACACCTTC.

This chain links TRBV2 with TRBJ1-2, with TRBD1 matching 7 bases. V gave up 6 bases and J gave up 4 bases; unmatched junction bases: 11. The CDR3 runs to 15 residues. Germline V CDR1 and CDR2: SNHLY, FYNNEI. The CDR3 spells CASSARDSRSYGYTF. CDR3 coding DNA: TGTGCCAGCAGCGCCCGGGACAGCCGAAGCTATGGCTACACCTTC. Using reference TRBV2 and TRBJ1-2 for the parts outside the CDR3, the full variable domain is EPEVTQTPSHQVTQMGQEVILRCVPISNHLYFYWYRQILGQKVEFLVSFYNNEISEKSEIFDDQFSVERPDGSNFTLKIRSTKLEDSAMYFCASSARDSRSYGYTFGSGTRLTVV.

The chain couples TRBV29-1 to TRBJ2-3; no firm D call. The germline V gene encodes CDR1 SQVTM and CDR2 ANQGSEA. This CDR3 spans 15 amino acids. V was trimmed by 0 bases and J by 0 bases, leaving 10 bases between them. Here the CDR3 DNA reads TGCAGCGTTGAAGAGTCGTCCTCTAGCACAGATACGCAGTATTTT. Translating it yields CSVEESSSSTDTQYF.

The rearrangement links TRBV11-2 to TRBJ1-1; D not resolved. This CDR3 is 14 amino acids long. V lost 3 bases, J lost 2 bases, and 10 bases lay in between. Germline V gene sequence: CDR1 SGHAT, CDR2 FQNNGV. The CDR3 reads CASSFLPGNTEAFF. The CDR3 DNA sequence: TGTGCCAGCAGCTTCCTACCGGGAAACACTGAAGCTTTCTTT.

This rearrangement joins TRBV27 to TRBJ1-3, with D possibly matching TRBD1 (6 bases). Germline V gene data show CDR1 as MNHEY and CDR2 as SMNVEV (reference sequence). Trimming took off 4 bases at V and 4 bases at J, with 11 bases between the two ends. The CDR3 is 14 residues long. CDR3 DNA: TGTGCCAGCAGTTCAGGGGAGTCGGGAAACACCATATATTTT. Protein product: CASSSGESGNTIYF.

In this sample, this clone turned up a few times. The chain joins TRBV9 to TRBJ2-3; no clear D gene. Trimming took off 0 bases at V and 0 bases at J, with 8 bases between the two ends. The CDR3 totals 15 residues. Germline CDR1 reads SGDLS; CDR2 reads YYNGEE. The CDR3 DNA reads TGTGCCAGCAGCGTAGCTGGTCAGAGCACAGATACGCAGTATTTT. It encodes CASSVAGQSTDTQYF.

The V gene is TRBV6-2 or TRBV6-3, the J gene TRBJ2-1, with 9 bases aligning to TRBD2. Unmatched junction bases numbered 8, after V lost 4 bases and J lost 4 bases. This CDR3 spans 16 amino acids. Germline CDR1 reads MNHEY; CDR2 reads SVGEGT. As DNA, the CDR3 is TGTGCCAGCAGTTCTGGCGGGCTAGCGGGATACAATGAGCAGTTCTTC. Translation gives CASSSGGLAGYNEQFF.

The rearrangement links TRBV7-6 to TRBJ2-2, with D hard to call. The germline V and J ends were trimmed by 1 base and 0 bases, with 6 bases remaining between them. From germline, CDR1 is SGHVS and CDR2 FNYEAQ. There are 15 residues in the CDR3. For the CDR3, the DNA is TGTGCCAGCAGCTTAGGGCGGACGAACACCGGGGAGCTGTTTTTT. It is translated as CASSLGRTNTGELFF.

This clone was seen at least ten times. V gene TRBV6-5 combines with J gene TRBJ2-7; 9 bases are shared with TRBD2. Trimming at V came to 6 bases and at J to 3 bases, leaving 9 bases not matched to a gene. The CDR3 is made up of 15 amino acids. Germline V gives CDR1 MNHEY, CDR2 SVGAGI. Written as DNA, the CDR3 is TGTGCCAGCAGAAGTGGGGCTAGCGGGGACTACGAGCAGTACTTC. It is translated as CASRSGASGDYEQYF.

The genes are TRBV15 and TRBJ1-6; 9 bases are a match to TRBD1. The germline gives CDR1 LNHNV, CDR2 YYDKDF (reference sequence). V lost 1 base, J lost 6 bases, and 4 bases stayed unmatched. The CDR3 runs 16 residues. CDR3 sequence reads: CATSRGKGQGNSPLHF. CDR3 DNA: TGTGCCACCAGCAGAGGAAAGGGACAGGGTAATTCACCCCTCCACTTT.

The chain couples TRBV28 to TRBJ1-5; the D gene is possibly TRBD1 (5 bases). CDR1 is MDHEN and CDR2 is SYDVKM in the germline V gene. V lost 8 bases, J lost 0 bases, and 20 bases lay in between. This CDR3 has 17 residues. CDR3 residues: CASANTMTVYSNQPQHF. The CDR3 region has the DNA TGTGCCAGCGCCAATACTATGACAGTTTATAGCAATCAGCCCCAGCATTTT.